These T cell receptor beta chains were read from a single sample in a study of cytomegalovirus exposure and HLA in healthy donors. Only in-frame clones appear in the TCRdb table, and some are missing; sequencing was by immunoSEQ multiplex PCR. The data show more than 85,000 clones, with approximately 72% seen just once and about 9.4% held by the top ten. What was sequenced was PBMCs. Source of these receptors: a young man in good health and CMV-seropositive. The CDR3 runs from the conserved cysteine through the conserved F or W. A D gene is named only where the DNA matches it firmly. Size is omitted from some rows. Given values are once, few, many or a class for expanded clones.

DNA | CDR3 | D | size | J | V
TGTGTCCCTTTCTCCCAAGAAAACCGGGACAAATGCAATCAGCCCCGGCATTTT | CVPFSQENRDKCNQPRHF | . | . | TRBJ1-5 | TRBV6-4
TGTGCCAGTAGAAAACCCGGGACAGGGTTGAATCAGCCCCAGCATTTT | CASRKPGTGLNQPQHF | TRBD1 | few | TRBJ1-5 | TRBV19
TGTGCCAGCAGCCAAAATAGCGGGGGGGCGGGGAATGAGCAGTTCTTC | CASSQNSGGAGNEQFF | TRBD2 | . | TRBJ2-1 | TRBV7-7
TGTGCCAGCAGCCTCGGGGGTATCCAAGAGACCCAGTACTTC | CASSLGGIQETQYF | . | . | TRBJ2-5 | TRBV4-2
TGTGCCAGTAGTCAGGACAGGCCTTTGGAAAAACTGTTTTTT | CASSQDRPLEKLFF | TRBD1 | . | TRBJ1-4 | TRBV19
TGTGCCAGCAGCCAGGGGCTCGCAGATACGCAGTATTTT | CASSQGLADTQYF | . | . | TRBJ2-3 | TRBV14
TGTGCCAGCAGTGAAGCTACAGCCTTTGGATCACCCCTCCACTTT | CASSEATAFGSPLHF | . | . | TRBJ1-6 | TRBV2
TGTGCCAGCAGTTACTCAGGACTCGGAGGTCAGCCCCAGCATTTT | CASSYSGLGGQPQHF | . | . | TRBJ1-5 | TRBV6-5
TGTGCCAGCAGCACCGCGGAGGGGTGGGATAGCAATCAGCCCCAGCATTTT | CASSTAEGWDSNQPQHF | . | . | TRBJ1-5 | TRBV7-9
TGCGCCAGCAGCCAAGGGCAGGGGACCTACAATGAGCAGTTCTTC | CASSQGQGTYNEQFF | . | . | TRBJ2-1 | TRBV4-3
TGTGCCACCAGCAGAGATCGTTCGCGCCCTGAAGCTTTCTTT | CATSRDRSRPEAFF | . | . | TRBJ1-1 | TRBV15
TGTGCCAGCAGTGGACTGGGACAGAAGCAGTTCTTC | CASSGLGQKQFF | TRBD1 | . | TRBJ2-1 | TRBV6-5
TGTGCCAGCAGCTCCCCGGGACTAGCGGGGGTTTACGAGCAGTACTTC | CASSSPGLAGVYEQYF | TRBD2 | few | TRBJ2-7 | TRBV5-6
TGCGCCAGCAGCCAAGATCGGGCGGGGGGGCCAGCGACAGATACGCAGTATTTT | CASSQDRAGGPATDTQYF | TRBD2 | few | TRBJ2-3 | TRBV4-1
TGTGCCAGCAGCGTAATATCGACCCAGGGTTCTGAAGCTTTCTTT | CASSVISTQGSEAFF | . | once | TRBJ1-1 | TRBV9
TGTGCCAGCAGCCAAGATTTCTCAGACTACGAGCAGTACTTC | CASSQDFSDYEQYF | . | . | TRBJ2-7 | TRBV4-2
TGTGCCGTCTCTTGGGCGGTAGGGGGAATGACTTCTCCGAATAGCTACACCTTC | CAVSWAVGGMTSPNSYTF | . | . | TRBJ1-2 | TRBV7-9
TGTGCCAGCAGTACTGACAGCTCTGGGGCCAACGTCCTGACTTTC | CASSTDSSGANVLTF | . | . | TRBJ2-6 | TRBV6-5
TGTGCCAGCAGTTATCGGCGGGCTGGGACTGAAGCTTTCTTT | CASSYRRAGTEAFF | . | . | TRBJ1-1 | TRBV6-1
TGTGCCAGCAGCTTAGTGGGGACAGGGGGAAACACTGAAGCTTTCTTT | CASSLVGTGGNTEAFF | TRBD1 | few | TRBJ1-1 | TRBV7-3
TGCGCCAGCAGCCCGGGGACAGGGAAAGGCCCTGGAAACACCATATATTTT | CASSPGTGKGPGNTIYF | TRBD1 | . | TRBJ1-3 | TRBV5-1
TGCGCCAGCGGAGGGGGGGCCAATTGGGAGACCCAGTACTTC | CASGGGANWETQYF | . | . | TRBJ2-5 | TRBV5-1
TGTGCCAGCAGTTACGGGACAGGGGGCTCCTACGAGCAGTACTTC | CASSYGTGGSYEQYF | TRBD1 | . | TRBJ2-7 | TRBV6-5
TGTGCCAGCAGCTTGGCAGGGTCTTATAGCAATCAGCCCCAGCATTTT | CASSLAGSYSNQPQHF | . | . | TRBJ1-5 | TRBV5-6
TGTGCCAGCAGCGTCTCCCGGGGTTCACCCCTCCACTTT | CASSVSRGSPLHF | . | . | TRBJ1-6 | TRBV9
TGTGCCAGCAGCCGACAGAGCCGAGAGACCCAGTACTTC | CASSRQSRETQYF | . | . | TRBJ2-5 | TRBV14
TGTGCCAGCTCACCACCGACAGGGTTAGACATTCAGTACTTC | CASSPPTGLDIQYF | TRBD1 | . | TRBJ2-4 | TRBV18
TGCGCCAGCAGCTTGGAGGGGGGGAATGAAAAACTGTTTTTT | CASSLEGGNEKLFF | . | . | TRBJ1-4 | TRBV5-1
TGTGCCAGCAGTTCCTCCTCCGAGACCCAGTACTTC | CASSSSSETQYF | . | . | TRBJ2-5 | TRBV6-5
TGTGCCAGCAGCTTAGAACAGGGAGCCTACGAGCAGTACTTC | CASSLEQGAYEQYF | . | few | TRBJ2-7 | TRBV7-9
TGTGCCAGCAGAACTTGGACTAGCGGGGGGTACGAGCAGTACTTC | CASRTWTSGGYEQYF | TRBD2 | . | TRBJ2-7 | TRBV6-1
TGTGCCAGTATCGACAGACTAGATGGCTACACCTTC | CASIDRLDGYTF | . | . | TRBJ1-2 | TRBV19
TGCGCCAGCAGCCAAACTGGGAGAACCATCACAGATACGCAGTATTTT | CASSQTGRTITDTQYF | . | . | TRBJ2-3 | TRBV4-1
TGTGCCAGCAGCCAAACTAGCGGGGGGGCTAGCGAGACCCAGTACTTC | CASSQTSGGASETQYF | TRBD2 | . | TRBJ2-5 | TRBV4-2
TGTGCCAGCAGCTTAGCGGGGGGGAACACAGATACGCAGTATTTT | CASSLAGGNTDTQYF | TRBD2 | . | TRBJ2-3 | TRBV7-2
TGTGCCAGCAACAAACCGGGACTAGGCACAGATACGCAGTATTTT | CASNKPGLGTDTQYF | TRBD2 | once | TRBJ2-3 | TRBV7-9
TGTGCCAGCAGCCTGACAGGGGGTTTTTCACCCCTCCACTTT | CASSLTGGFSPLHF | TRBD1 | . | TRBJ1-6 | TRBV5-8
TGTGCCAGCAGCGGGGGGGACAGGTACAATGAGCAGTTCTTC | CASSGGDRYNEQFF | . | once | TRBJ2-1 | TRBV5-6
TGTGCCAGCACAAGGGAGGGGGAGAACACTGAAGCTTTCTTT | CASTREGENTEAFF | . | . | TRBJ1-1 | TRBV2
TGTGCCAGCAGCCAAGAGGAGCGGGCCCAAGAGACCCAGTACTTC | CASSQEERAQETQYF | . | once | TRBJ2-5 | TRBV4-2
TGTGCCAGCAGCCCCCAGACAGGGTCTGGAAACACCATATATTTT | CASSPQTGSGNTIYF | TRBD1 | . | TRBJ1-3 | TRBV7-8
TGTGCCAGCAGTGAACATGTCAAAAACTATGGCTACACCTTC | CASSEHVKNYGYTF | . | . | TRBJ1-2 | TRBV6-1
TGTGCCAGCTCCAAGGCGGGGAGTACAGATACGCAGTATTTT | CASSKAGSTDTQYF | . | many | TRBJ2-3 | TRBV7-9
TGTGCCAGCAGACGCGGGGGGGCCAGAGGCACAGATACGCAGTATTTT | CASRRGGARGTDTQYF | TRBD2 | . | TRBJ2-3 | TRBV6-6
TGCGCCAGCAGCTTGGGGCCAGGGGAAGCCTACGAGCAGTACTTC | CASSLGPGEAYEQYF | . | . | TRBJ2-7 | TRBV5-1
TGCGCCAGCAGCTTGGTAGGCAATCAGCCCCAGCATTTT | CASSLVGNQPQHF | . | . | TRBJ1-5 | TRBV5-1
TGTGCCAGCAGCTTTGATGGGGCATTTGGAAACACCATATATTTT | CASSFDGAFGNTIYF | . | . | TRBJ1-3 | TRBV7-6
TGTGCCAGCAGCTTAGGTTCCATGAACACTGAAGCTTTCTTT | CASSLGSMNTEAFF | . | few | TRBJ1-1 | TRBV11-1
TGTGCCAGCAGCCCACGGGCAGGGTATACCGGGGAGCTGTTTTTT | CASSPRAGYTGELFF | . | . | TRBJ2-2 | TRBV9
TGTGCCAGCAGTGAATGGATGGCAGGGGATCAGCCCCAGCATTTT | CASSEWMAGDQPQHF | . | . | TRBJ1-5 | TRBV2
TGTGCCACCCACCTCGGCAGGGGCTACGAGCAGTACTTC | CATHLGRGYEQYF | . | few | TRBJ2-7 | TRBV6-1
TGTGCCAGCAGGCCCTACCAGCAGGGGACGTGGGAGACCCAGTACTTC | CASRPYQQGTWETQYF | . | . | TRBJ2-5 | TRBV28
TGTGCCAGCAGCTGGACGGACAGGGTCGACGAGCAGTACTTC | CASSWTDRVDEQYF | TRBD1 | . | TRBJ2-7 | TRBV11-1
TGTGCCAGCAGTGACGTCCAGGGGTCTGGCTACACCTTC | CASSDVQGSGYTF | . | . | TRBJ1-2 | TRBV6-4